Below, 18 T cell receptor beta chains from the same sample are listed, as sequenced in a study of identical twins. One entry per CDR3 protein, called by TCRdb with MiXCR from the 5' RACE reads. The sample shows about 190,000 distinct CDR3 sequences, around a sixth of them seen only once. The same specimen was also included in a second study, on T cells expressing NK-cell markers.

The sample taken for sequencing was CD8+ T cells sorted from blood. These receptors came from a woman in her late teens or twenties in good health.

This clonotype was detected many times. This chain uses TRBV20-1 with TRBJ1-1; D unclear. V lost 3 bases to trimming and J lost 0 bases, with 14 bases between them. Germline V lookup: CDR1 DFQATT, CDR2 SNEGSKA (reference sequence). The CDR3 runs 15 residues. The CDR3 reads CSASDDGSVNTEAFF. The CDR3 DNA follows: TGCAGTGCTAGTGACGACGGTTCGGTGAACACTGAAGCTTTCTTT.

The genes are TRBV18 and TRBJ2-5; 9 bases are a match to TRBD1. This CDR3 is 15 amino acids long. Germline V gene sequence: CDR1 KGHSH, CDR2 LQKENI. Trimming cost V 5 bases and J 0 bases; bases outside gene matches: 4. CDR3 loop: CASSRDRVNQETQYF. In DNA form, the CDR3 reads TGTGCCAGCTCAAGGGACAGGGTCAACCAAGAGACCCAGTACTTC.

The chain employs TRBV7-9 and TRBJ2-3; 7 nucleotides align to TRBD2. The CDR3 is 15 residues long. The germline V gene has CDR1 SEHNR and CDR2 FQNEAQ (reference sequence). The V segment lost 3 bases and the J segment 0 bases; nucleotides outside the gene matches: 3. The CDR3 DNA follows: TGTGCCAGCAGCTTCAGCGGGGATAGCACAGATACGCAGTATTTT. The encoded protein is CASSFSGDSTDTQYF.

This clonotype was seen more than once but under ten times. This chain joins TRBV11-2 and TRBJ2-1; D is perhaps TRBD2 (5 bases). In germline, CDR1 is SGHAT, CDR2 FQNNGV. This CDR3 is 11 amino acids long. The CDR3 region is CATRGYNEQFF. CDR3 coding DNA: TGTGCTACGCGCGGGTACAATGAGCAGTTCTTC. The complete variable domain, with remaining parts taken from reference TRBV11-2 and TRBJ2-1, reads EAGVAQSPRYKIIEKRQSVAFWCNPISGHATLYWYQQILGQGPKLLIQFQNNGVVDDSQLPKDRFSAERLKGVDSTLKIQPAKLEDSAVYLCATRGYNEQFFGPGTRLTVL.

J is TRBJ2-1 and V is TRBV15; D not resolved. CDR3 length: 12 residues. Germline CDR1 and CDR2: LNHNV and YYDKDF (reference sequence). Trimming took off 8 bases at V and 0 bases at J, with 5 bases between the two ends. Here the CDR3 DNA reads TGTGCCACCTTAAGCTCCTACAATGAGCAGTTCTTC. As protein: CATLSSYNEQFF.

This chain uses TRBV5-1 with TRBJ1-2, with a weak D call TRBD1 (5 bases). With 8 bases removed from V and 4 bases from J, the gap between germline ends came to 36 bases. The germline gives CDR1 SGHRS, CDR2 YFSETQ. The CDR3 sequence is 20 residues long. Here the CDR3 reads CASTRCSQEGRSSGIYGYTF. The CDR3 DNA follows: TGCGCCAGTACTAGGTGTTCCCAGGAGGGACGGTCCAGCGGGATCTATGGCTACACCTTC.

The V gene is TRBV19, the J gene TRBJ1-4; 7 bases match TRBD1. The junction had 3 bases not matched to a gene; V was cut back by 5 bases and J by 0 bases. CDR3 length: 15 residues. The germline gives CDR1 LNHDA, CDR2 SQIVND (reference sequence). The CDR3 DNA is TGTGCCAGTAGTCCCGGGACAGCAACTAATGAAAAACTGTTTTTT. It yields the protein CASSPGTATNEKLFF.

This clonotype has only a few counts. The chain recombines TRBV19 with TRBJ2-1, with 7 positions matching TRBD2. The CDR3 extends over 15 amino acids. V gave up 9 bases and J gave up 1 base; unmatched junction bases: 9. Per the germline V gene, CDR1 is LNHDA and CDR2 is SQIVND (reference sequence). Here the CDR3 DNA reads TGTGCCAGCACAAGGTGGGAGGGTTCCTACAATGAGCAGTTCTTC. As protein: CASTRWEGSYNEQFF.

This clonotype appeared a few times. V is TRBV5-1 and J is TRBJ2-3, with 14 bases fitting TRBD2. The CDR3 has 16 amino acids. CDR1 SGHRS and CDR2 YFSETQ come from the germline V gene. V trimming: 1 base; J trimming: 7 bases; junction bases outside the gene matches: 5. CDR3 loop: CASSLRLAGGPNTQYF. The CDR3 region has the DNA TGCGCCAGCAGCTTGAGACTAGCGGGAGGGCCAAATACGCAGTATTTT.

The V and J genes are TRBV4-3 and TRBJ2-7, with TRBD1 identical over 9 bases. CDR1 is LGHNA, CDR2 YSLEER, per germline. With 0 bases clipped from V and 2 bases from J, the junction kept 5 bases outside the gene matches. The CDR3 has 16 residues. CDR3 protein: CASSQDGTGTAYEQYF. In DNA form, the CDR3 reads TGCGCCAGCAGCCAAGATGGGACAGGGACAGCCTACGAGCAGTACTTC.

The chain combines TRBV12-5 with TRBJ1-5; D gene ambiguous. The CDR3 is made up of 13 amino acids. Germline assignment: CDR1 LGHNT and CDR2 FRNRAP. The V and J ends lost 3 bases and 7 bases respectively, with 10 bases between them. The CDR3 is CASGLKEVQPQHF. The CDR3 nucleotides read TGTGCTAGTGGTTTAAAAGAAGTCCAGCCCCAGCATTTT. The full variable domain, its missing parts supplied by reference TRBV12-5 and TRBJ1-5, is DARVTQTPRHKVTEMGQEVTMRCQPILGHNTVFWYRQTMMQGLELLAYFRNRAPLDDSGMPKDRFSAEMPDATLATLKIQPSEPRDSAVYFCASGLKEVQPQHFGDGTRLSIL.

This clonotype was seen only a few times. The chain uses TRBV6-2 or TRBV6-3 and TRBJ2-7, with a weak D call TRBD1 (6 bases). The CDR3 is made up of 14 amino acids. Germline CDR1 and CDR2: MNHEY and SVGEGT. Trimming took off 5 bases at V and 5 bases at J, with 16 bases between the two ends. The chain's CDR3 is CASSIVQGRHEQYF. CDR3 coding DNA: TGTGCCAGCAGTATCGTACAGGGAAGGCACGAGCAGTACTTC.

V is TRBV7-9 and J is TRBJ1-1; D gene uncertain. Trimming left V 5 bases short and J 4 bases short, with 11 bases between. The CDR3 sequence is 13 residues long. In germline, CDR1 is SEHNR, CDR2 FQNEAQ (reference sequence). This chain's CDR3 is CASSVPPGTEAFF. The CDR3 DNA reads TGTGCCAGCAGCGTACCTCCGGGCACTGAAGCTTTCTTT.

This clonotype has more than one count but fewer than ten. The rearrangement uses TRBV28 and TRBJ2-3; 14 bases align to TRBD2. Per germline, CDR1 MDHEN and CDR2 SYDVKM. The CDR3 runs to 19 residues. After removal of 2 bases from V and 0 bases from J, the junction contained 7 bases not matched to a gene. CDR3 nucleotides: TGTGCCAGCAGTTTAGGGGGACTAGCGGGAGTAGAGAGCACAGATACGCAGTATTTT. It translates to CASSLGGLAGVESTDTQYF.

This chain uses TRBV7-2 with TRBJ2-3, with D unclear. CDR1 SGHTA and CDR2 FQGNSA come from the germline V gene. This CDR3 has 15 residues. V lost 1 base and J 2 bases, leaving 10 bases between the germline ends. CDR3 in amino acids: CASSLDPRFTDTQYF. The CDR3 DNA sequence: TGTGCCAGCAGCTTAGATCCGCGATTCACAGATACGCAGTATTTT.

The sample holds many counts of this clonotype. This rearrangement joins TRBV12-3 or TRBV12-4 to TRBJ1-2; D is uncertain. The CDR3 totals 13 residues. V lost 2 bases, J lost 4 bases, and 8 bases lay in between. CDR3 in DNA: TGTGCCAGCAGTTTAACGGCCCGCTATGGCTACACCTTC. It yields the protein CASSLTARYGYTF.

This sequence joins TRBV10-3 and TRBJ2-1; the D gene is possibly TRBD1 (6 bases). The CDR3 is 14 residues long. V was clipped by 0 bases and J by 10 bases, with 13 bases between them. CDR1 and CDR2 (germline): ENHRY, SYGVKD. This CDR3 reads CAISESNRDPEQFF. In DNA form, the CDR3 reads TGTGCCATCAGTGAGTCGAACAGGGACCCGGAGCAGTTCTTC.

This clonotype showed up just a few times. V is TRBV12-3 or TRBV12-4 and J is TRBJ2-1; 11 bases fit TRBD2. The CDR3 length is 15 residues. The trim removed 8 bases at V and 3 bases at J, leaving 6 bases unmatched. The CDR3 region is CASVGTSGSYNEQFF. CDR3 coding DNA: TGTGCCAGCGTTGGTACTAGCGGGAGCTACAATGAGCAGTTCTTC.